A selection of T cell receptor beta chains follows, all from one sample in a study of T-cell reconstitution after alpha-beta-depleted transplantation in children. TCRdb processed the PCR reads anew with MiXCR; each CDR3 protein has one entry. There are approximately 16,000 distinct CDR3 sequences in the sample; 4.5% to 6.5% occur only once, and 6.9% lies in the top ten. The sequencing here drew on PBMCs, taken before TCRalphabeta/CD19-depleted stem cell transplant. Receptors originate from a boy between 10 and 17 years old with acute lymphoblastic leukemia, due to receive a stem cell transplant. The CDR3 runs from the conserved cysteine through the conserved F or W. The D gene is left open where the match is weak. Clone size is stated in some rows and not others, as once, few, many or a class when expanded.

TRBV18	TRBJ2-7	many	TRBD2	TGTGCCAGCTCACCACTTCCGGGACTAGCGGGAGGTCCCTACGAGCAGTACTTC	CASSPLPGLAGGPYEQYF
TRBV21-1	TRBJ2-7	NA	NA	TGTGCCAGCACATCCAGGAGGACTTCACTCTACGAGCAGTACTTC	CASTSRRTSLYEQYF
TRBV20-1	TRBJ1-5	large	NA	TGCAGTGCTCCATACCCCACGGGGGGCGGTCAGCCCCAGCATTTT	CSAPYPTGGGQPQHF
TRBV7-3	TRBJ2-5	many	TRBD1	TGTGCCAGCAGCGTCTCCGGGACAGGGGGAGAGACCCAGTACTTC	CASSVSGTGGETQYF
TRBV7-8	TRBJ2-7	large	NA	TGTGCCAGCAGCCTAGGGTATACCTACGAGCAGTACTTC	CASSLGYTYEQYF
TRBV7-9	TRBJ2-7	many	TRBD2	TGTGCCAGAAGCCCACTAGCGGGAGAGCTAAACGAGCAGTACTTC	CARSPLAGELNEQYF
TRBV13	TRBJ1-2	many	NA	TGTGCCAGCAGCTTAGGCGGGAACTATGGCTACACCTTC	CASSLGGNYGYTF
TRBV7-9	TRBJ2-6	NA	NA	TGTGCCAGCAGCTTAGGTACGAGCTCTGGGGCCAACGTCCTGACTTTC	CASSLGTSSGANVLTF
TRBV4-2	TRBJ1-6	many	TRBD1	TGTGCCAGCAGCCTCCTCAGGGGGACGCGGTCACCCCTCCACTTT	CASSLLRGTRSPLHF
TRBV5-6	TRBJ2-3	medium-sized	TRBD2	TGTGCCAGCAGCTTAGCGGGGGGGAGAGATACGCAGTATTTT	CASSLAGGRDTQYF
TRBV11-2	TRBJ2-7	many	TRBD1	TGTGCCAGCAACACAGGGGAATACGAGCAGTACTTC	CASNTGEYEQYF
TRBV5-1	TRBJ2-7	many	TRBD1	TGCGCCAGCAAACATTGGACAGGGTTTTTCGAGCAGTACTTC	CASKHWTGFFEQYF
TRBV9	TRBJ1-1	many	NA	TGTGCCAGCAGCGTAGGACTACAGAGTAGGGATGAAGCTTTCTTT	CASSVGLQSRDEAFF
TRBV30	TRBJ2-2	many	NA	TGTGCCTGGAGTGTAGGGCTGAACACCGGGGAGCTGTTTTTT	CAWSVGLNTGELFF
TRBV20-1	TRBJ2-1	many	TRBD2	TGCAGTGCCGGTGGACTAGCGGGTTTTAGCTCCTACAATGAGCAGTTCTTC	CSAGGLAGFSSYNEQFF
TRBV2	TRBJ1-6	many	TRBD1	TGTGCCAGCAGTGAAGACTTCAGGGGGAGCAATTCACCCCTCCACTTT	CASSEDFRGSNSPLHF
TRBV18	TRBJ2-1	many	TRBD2	TGTGCCAGCTCACCACCTAAGCGGGAGTTCTACAATGAGCAGTTCTTC	CASSPPKREFYNEQFF
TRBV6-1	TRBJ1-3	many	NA	TGTGCCAGCAGTGAATTAGGGGGCTCTGGAAACACCATATATTTT	CASSELGGSGNTIYF
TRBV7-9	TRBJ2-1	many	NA	TGTGCCAGCAGCTTAGCCCAACCGGGACGGGCCTACAATGAGCAGTTCTTC	CASSLAQPGRAYNEQFF
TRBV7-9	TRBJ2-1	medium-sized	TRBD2	TGTGCCAGCAGATCTTCTAGCGGGAGGGCCCCCGAGCAGTTCTTC	CASRSSSGRAPEQFF
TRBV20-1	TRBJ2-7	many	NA	TGCAGTGCTAGTATAGGAGGGCCAAGCTCCTACGAGCAGTACTTC	CSASIGGPSSYEQYF
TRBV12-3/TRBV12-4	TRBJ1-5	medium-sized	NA	TGTGCCAGCAGCTCAGGGGTGCAGCCCCAGCATTTT	CASSSGVQPQHF
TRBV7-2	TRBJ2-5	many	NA	TGTGCCAGCAGCCCTTCAGTATCTATCGAGACCCAGTACTTC	CASSPSVSIETQYF
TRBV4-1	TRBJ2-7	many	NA	TGCGCCAGCAGCCAAGAAGGCGGGATAACCTACGAGCAGTACTTC	CASSQEGGITYEQYF
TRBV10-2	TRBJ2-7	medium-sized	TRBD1	TGCGCCAGCAGTGATTGGACAGGGGCGGACGAGCAGTACTTC	CASSDWTGADEQYF
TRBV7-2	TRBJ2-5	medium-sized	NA	TGTGCCAGCAGCCTCCTCCTGACTCGCTTTAGGCTTCAAGAGACCCAGTACTTC	CASSLLLTRFRLQETQYF
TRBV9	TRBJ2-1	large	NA	TGTGCCAGCAGCGTAGCTAACAGTGGGTTCTACAATGAGCAGTTCTTC	CASSVANSGFYNEQFF
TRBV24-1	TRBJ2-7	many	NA	TGTGCCACCAGTCAGGGCCCGCATCGGGAGCAGTACTTC	CATSQGPHREQYF
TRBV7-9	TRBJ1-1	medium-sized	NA	TGTGCCAGCAGGCCGAGGGAGGCTGAAGCTTTCTTT	CASRPREAEAFF
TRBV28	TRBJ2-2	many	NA	TGTGCCGGCAGGGGGAACACCGGGGAGCTGTTTTTT	CAGRGNTGELFF
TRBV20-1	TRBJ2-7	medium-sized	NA	TGCAGTGCTAGACGGGACCTACGAGGGGAGCAGTACTTC	CSARRDLRGEQYF
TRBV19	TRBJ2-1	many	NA	TGTGCCAGTAGTAGGGGGGCTTCCTACAATGAGCAGTTCTTC	CASSRGASYNEQFF
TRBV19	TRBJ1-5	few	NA	TGTGCCAGTAGTATAAGAGGGACCTACAATCAGCCCCAGCATTTT	CASSIRGTYNQPQHF
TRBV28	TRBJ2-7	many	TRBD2	TGTGCCAGCAGTATTAGCGGGAGGGCGGTGGAGCAGTACTTC	CASSISGRAVEQYF
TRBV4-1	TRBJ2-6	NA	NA	TGCGCCAGCAGCCAAGCTGACAGCCTCCACTCTAGGGCCAACGTCCTGACTTTC	CASSQADSLHSRANVLTF